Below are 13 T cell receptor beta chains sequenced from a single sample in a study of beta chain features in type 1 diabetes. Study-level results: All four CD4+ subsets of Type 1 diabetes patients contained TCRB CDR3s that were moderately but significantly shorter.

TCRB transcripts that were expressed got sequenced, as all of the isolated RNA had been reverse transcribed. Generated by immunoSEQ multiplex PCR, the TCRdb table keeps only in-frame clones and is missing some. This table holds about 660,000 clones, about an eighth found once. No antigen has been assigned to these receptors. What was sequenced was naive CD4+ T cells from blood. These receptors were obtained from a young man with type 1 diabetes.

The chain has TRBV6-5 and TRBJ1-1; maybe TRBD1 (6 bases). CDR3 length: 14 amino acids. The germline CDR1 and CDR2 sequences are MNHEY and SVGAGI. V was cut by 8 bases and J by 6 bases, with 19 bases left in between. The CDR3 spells CASGYGQFFAEAFF. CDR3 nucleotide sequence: TGTGCCAGCGGCTATGGACAGTTCTTCGCTGAAGCTTTCTTT.

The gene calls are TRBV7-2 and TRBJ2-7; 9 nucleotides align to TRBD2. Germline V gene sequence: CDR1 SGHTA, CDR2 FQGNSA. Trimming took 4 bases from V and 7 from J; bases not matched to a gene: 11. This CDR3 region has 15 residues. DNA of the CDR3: TGTGCCAGCAGCTCGGGACTAGCCCCTCGGGAGGAGCAGTACTTC. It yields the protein CASSSGLAPREEQYF.

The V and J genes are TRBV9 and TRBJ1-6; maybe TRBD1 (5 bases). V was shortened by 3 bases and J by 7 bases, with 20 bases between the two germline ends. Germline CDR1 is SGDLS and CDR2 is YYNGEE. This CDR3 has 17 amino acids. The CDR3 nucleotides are TGTGCCAGCAGCGAAGCCCTACCCGCAGGGCCAAATTCACCCCTCCACTTT. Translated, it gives CASSEALPAGPNSPLHF.

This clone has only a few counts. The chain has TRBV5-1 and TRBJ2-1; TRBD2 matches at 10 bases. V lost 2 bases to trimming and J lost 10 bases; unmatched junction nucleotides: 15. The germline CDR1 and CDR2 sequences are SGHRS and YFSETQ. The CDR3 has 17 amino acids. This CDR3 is CASSLSPATSGWREQFF. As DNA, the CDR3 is TGCGCCAGCAGCTTAAGCCCGGCGACTAGCGGGTGGAGAGAGCAGTTCTTC.

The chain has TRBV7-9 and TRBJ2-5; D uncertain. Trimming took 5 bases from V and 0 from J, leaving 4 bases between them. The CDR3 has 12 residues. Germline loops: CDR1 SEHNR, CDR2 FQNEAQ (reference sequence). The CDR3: CASSRDQETQYF. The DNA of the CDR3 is TGTGCCAGCAGCCGGGACCAAGAGACCCAGTACTTC.

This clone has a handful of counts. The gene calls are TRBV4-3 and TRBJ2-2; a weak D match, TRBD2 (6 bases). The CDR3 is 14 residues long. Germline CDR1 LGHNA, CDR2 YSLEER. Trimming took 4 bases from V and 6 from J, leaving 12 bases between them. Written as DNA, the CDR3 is TGCGCCAGCAGCCCGGGACTCGCGGCCGGGGAGCTGTTTTTT. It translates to CASSPGLAAGELFF.

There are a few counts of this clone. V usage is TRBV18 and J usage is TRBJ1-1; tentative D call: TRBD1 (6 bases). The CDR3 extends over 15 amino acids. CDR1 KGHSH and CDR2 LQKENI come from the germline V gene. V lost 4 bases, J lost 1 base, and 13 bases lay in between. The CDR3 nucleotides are TGTGCCAGCTCACTAACAGAGACAGGGAACACTGAAGCTTTCTTT. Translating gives CASSLTETGNTEAFF.

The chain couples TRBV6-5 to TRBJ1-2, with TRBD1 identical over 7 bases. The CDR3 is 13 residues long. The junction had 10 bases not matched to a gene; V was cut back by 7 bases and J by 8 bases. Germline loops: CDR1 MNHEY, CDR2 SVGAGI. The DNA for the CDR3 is TGTGCCAGCAACCAGAGACAGGGCGGAGGCTACACCTTC. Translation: CASNQRQGGGYTF.

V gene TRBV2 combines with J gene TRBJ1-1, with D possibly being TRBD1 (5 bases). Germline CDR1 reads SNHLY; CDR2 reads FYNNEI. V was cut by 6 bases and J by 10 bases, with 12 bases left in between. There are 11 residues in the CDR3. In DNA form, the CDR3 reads TGTGCCAGCAGGATCAGGGCCGGAGCTTTCTTT. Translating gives CASRIRAGAFF. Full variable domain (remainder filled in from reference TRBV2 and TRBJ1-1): EPEVTQTPSHQVTQMGQEVILRCVPISNHLYFYWYRQILGQKVEFLVSFYNNEISEKSEIFDDQFSVERPDGSNFTLKIRSTKLEDSAMYFCASRIRAGAFFGQGTRLTVV.

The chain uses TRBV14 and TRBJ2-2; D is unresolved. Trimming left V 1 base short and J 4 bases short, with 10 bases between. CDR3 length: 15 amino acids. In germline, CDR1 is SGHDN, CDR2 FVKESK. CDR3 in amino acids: CASSQVTGFTGELFF. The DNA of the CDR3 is TGTGCCAGCAGCCAAGTAACGGGCTTCACCGGGGAGCTGTTTTTT.

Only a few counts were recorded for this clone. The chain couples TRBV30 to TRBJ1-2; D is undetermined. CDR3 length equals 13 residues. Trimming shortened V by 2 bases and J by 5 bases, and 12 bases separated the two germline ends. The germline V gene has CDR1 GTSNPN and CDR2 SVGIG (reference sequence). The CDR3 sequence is CAWSSLPPYGYTF. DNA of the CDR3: TGTGCCTGGAGTAGCCTGCCACCGTATGGCTACACCTTC.

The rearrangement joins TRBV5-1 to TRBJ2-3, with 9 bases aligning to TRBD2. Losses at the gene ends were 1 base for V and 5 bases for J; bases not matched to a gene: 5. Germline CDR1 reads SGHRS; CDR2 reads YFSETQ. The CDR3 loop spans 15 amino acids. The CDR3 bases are TGCGCCAGCAGCTTGAGGCTAGCGGGACAAGATACGCAGTATTTT. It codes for CASSLRLAGQDTQYF.

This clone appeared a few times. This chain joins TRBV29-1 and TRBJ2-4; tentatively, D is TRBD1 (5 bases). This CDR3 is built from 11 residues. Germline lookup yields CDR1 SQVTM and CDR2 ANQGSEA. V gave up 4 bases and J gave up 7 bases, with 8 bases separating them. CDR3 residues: CSVGRANIQYF. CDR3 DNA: TGCAGCGTTGGCAGGGCGAACATTCAGTACTTC.